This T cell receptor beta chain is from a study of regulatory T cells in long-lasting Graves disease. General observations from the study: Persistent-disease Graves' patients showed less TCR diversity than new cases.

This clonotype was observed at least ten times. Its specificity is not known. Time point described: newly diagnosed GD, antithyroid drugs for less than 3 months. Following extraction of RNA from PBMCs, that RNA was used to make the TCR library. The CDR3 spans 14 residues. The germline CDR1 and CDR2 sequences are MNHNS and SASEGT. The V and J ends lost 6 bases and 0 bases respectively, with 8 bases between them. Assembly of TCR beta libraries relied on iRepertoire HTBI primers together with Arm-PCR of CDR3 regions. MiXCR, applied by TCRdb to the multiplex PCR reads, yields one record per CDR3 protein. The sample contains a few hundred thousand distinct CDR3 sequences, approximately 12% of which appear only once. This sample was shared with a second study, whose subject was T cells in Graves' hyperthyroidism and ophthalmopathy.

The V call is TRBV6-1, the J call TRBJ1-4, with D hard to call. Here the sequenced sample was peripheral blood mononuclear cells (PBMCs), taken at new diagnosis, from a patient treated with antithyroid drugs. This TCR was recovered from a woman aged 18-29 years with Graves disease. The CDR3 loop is CASRPTATNEKLFF. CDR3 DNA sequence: TGTGCCAGCAGGCCGACCGCAACTAATGAAAAACTGTTTTTT.